The T cell receptor beta chain under discussion was sequenced for a study of cytomegalovirus exposure and HLA in healthy donors (TCRdb year 2017). Looking at the study overall: An earlier analysis of around 600 of the donors reported more than 250 Gb of sequence data and around 110 million unique TCR beta sequences from some 180 million T cells. In a later genetic analysis, genome-wide SNP genotypes for about three fifths of the 666 donors were used, and that subset was treated as a discovery cohort. Class I and class II HLA loci were covered by the typing at four-digit resolution. Donor age, sex, ethnicity and CMV serostatus were compiled together with the repertoire data. High-throughput TCR immunosequencing, statistical association of individual TCRs with disease status, and machine learning were combined to predict cytomegalovirus infection status. The study was designed to test whether signatures of past pathogen exposure could be identified by cataloging public T cell receptors. A later analysis re-analyzed previously published TCR beta repertoires from 666 donors and added high-resolution HLA genotyping to study TCR occurrence patterns. Around 330 gigabases of sequencing data and 75 million to 85 million unique TCR sequences made up an early release that covered some 640 HLA-typed donors. In the later analysis, no new phenotypic data were used to find candidate immune exposures; instead, reliance was placed on TCR beta sequences and their occurrence across donors. Typing coverage differed by locus: A, B, C, DRB1 and DQB1 were typed in about 620-630 donors, DQA1 in roughly 500, DPA1 in approximately 600, and DPB1 in roughly 470. Besides the first cohort of approximately 670 subjects, a separate validation cohort made up of 95 to 150 different subjects was used. Several DR-DQ haplotypes were handled as single units for association and clustering because linkage in the cohort was strong. Among about 400 genotyped donors of the cohort, an average of roughly 230,000 unique TCR beta nucleotide sequences was sequenced per donor, of which about 18% were non-productive. The study used immunosequencing to profile the T cell repertoires of hundreds of subjects and linked those repertoires to cytomegalovirus serostatus. All discovery cohort repertoires had been generated using a single sequencing platform. An earlier analysis of several hundred of the donors used high-throughput TCR beta sequencing to judge whether each TCR beta V gene segment behaved as functional or pseudogenic. Among the roughly 400 genotyped donors, roughly 80% belonged to the genetic ancestry cluster associated with self-reported Caucasian donors. The paper as a whole reports these results and caveats: A group of highly shared sequence variants was considered likely to be a technical artifact of the sequencing pipeline. Sequencing depth was assumed to be roughly uniform across donors in the presence/absence analyses, though that assumption may not hold. The study listed around 160 TCR beta chains as associated with cytomegalovirus. In a later genetic analysis, a missense DCLRE1C variant was associated with V-gene and J-gene trimming of TCR beta chains, and the association was replicated in an independent cohort. In an earlier analysis of under 600 of the donors, most TCR beta V segments were observed in productive rearrangements about 87% or about 30% of the time, broadly matching IMGT annotations. It was suggested by the authors that the approach could potentially be generalized to other disease states and immunological phenotypes. In a later analysis, several top co-occurrence clusters were reported to appear linked to parvovirus B19, influenza, CMV and Epstein-Barr virus. At a false discovery rate of 0.05, a later analysis linked some 18,000 TCR beta sequences to specific HLA alleles. In a later genetic analysis, fewer N-insertions in productive TCRs were reported among donors in an Asian-associated ancestry cluster than the roughly 700-donor mean. CMV serostatus was the only immune exposure information available for the cohort. Linkage disequilibrium might explain the correlated functional status among segregating V segments, but an unknown experimental factor could not be excluded. In a later analysis, HLA-associated TCR beta chains were found to be more clonally expanded and to have lower generation probabilities than equally common non-associated chains. Because HLA typing was missing for some donors at each locus, association tests included only the typed subset. Some IMGT-functional V segments, including TRBV6-2 and TRBV6-3, could not be told apart with the 87-base-pair reads, so those segments were excluded. Because counts were too low, about 18 rarely observed V segments, including chromosome 9 orphons, were excluded from the earlier analysis of 587 of the donors. A later analysis found that TCR association rates varied across HLA loci, with DRB1 alleles showing the most associated TCRs and HLA-C alleles the fewest. The classifier was reported to diagnose cytomegalovirus status with high specificity and sensitivity in both the original cohort and the validation cohort. Most TCR sequences were seen in very few donors, while some public TCRs were found in many individuals. A further reported finding was that TCR beta sequences accurately predicted the HLA-A and HLA-B alleles for most subjects in the first cohort. When HLA alleles, especially DR and DQ, strongly co-occurred, TCR associations were difficult to assign to individual alleles. Only TCR beta chains were sequenced in this cohort, and the absence of alpha or paired-chain data limited detectable features. Most CMV-associated TCR beta chains appeared to be HLA-restricted in a later analysis, and the HLA associations seemed to be driven largely by CMV exposure. Three of the identified cytomegalovirus-associated TCR beta chains were confirmed in vitro to be specific for cytomegalovirus antigens.

This clone was seen a single time. Its antigen target is currently unknown. There are no base qualities to consult, and no much larger clone falls within one base. The library was built by means of the immunoSEQ multiplex PCR assay. For the multiplex PCR, a mixture combining 60 forward primers for TCR Vbeta segments and 13 reverse primers for TCR Jbeta segments was used. A multiplex PCR assay on genomic DNA amplified the CDR3 region of rearranged TCR beta genes. Amplified TCR beta libraries were sequenced as 87-base-pair reads on the Illumina HiSeq System. Turning to the authors' computational methods: Across the 700 or so repertoires, a later analysis counted roughly 77 million unique TCR beta chains, approximately 12 million of which were shared by at least two donors. Raw reads were error-corrected and collapsed into unique sequences by a nearest-neighbor algorithm in which closely related sequences were merged to remove PCR and sequencing errors. V, D and J gene segments were assigned by aligning CDR3 sequences to IMGT reference sequences. For a sequence to be retained, a match of at least six nucleotides to both a V gene segment and a J gene segment was required. Rearrangements were called productive when the CDR3 lacked stop codons and stayed in frame with V and J; all others were non-productive. Following IMGT convention, CDR3 was defined as the stretch from the second conserved V-encoded cysteine up to the conserved J-encoded phenylalanine. Sequences without an unambiguous match to a single V gene segment were excluded from the earlier analysis of 450 to 650 of the donors. An earlier analysis of just under 600 of the donors called V segments functional above 56.7% productive rearrangements and segregating when the between-donor standard deviation exceeded 5%. A statistical classification framework was developed to diagnose cytomegalovirus status using the catalog of TCR beta chain sequences. A later analysis assigned V and J genes by comparing TCR nucleotide sequences with IMGT/GENE-DB human TR gene sequences. The TCRdist pipeline was used in a later analysis to assign CDR3 sequences and most-parsimonious VDJ recombination scenarios. In a later analysis, each TCR beta chain was defined by its CDR3 amino acid sequence together with its V-gene family, and reads lacking a unique V-gene family were excluded. A later analysis removed 500 to 600 highly shared, low-generation-probability nucleotide sequences to deal with suspected cross-contamination and a sequencing artifact. In a later analysis, a clonal expansion index was calculated for each public chain from normalized within-repertoire ranks of inferred template counts. A later analysis computed generation probabilities with a VDJ recombination model fitted to out-of-frame rearrangements, and checked the results against IGoR. A later analysis scored TCR-TCR, TCR-HLA and TCR-CMV co-occurrence with hypergeometric tests, applying a repertoire-size bias correction to TCR pairs. A later analysis estimated false discovery rates by permuting HLA or CMV assignments 20 times. In a later analysis, co-occurring TCRs were grouped using DBSCAN, and TCRdist sequence similarity was added for clustering within HLA-allele-positive subsets. Co-occurrence clustering excluded repertoires with fewer than 30,000 or more than 120,000 public chains, plus five with anomalous nucleotide sharing. TCRdb retrieved this table from immuneACCESS and kept in-frame rearrangements only. Not all clones are present; in checked studies, unresolved V genes account for under half, and no reason is known for the remainder. For V, J and clone size, that table is used; D and trimming come from the DNA. The sample yields 150,000 to 200,000 clones; approximately 82% were counted once. The top ten clonotypes cover roughly 1.6% of the sample.

The cohort consisted of 600 to 700 healthy bone marrow donors. All cohort members were sampled while nominally healthy, although unrecorded immune exposures were likely present. The donor tested CMV seronegative and was one of the 352 seronegative cohort members. A peripheral blood sample was provided by each donor, and peripheral blood mononuclear cells were used for TCR beta sequencing. Genomic DNA extraction from the blood cell samples was performed with the Qiagen DNeasy Blood Extraction Kit. V is cut back by 5 bases and J by 3 bases, with 12 bases in the junction unmatched. Measured from the cysteine to the phenylalanine, the CDR3 is 17 residues long. CDR3 DNA only is kept here, 51 bases in frame from base 1. For CDR1 and CDR2, the germline V gene lists SGHTA and FQGNSA.

The sample was PBMCs. The rearranged chain carries TRBV7-2 and TRBJ2-3; the central 9 bases match TRBD2. The sequence came from a woman aged 18-29 years in good health and CMV-seronegative. The DNA sequence follows: TGTGCCAGCAGCCTCCGGTTTAGCGGGAGCTCTACAGATACGCAGTATTTT. The encoded protein is CASSLRFSGSSTDTQYF.